This T cell receptor beta chain comes out of a study of T-cell reconstitution after alpha-beta-depleted transplantation in children. Study results and caveats: There were reportedly several hundred expanded graft clones from which alpha-beta T cells came about two months after transplant. Surviving recipient T cells and thymic progenitors produced the high day-60 TCRbeta diversity seen in some patients. T-cell counts and diversity at one year post-transplant came mainly from newly produced T cells.

It was with unique molecular identifiers that the TCRbeta library was prepared. MiXCR, run by TCRdb on the PCR reads, gives a single entry per CDR3 protein. The table has under 450,000 distinct CDR3 sequences, around 16% seen once; the top ten hold under 30%. Germline CDR1 is SGHRS and CDR2 is YFSETQ. V trimming: 0 bases; J trimming: 3 bases; junction bases outside the gene matches: 8. The CDR3 has 16 residues. To note about this clonotype: The target antigen is unknown.

The TCR was taken from a boy in the first two years of life who had a stem cell transplant for Wiskott-Aldrich syndrome, so the T cells may come from the graft donor. The material was PBMCs, mostly from graft donor cells, obtained 360 days after TCRalphabeta/CD19-depleted stem cell transplant. The chain uses TRBV5-1 and TRBJ2-7, with 8 positions matching TRBD1. CDR3: CASSLVRTGRGYEQYF. The CDR3 nucleotides are TGCGCCAGCAGCTTGGTCCGGACAGGGAGAGGCTACGAGCAGTACTTC.